This T cell receptor beta chain is from a study of CD8 T cells in ankylosing spondylitis. In this sample, this clonotype turned up many times. MiXCR was run by TCRdb on the 5' RACE reads, yielding one entry per CDR3 protein. The sample shows tens of thousands of distinct CDR3 sequences, around 6.4% of them seen only once. This CDR3 is built from 14 residues. From germline, CDR1 is SGHRS and CDR2 YFSETQ. The V gene lost 4 bases and the J gene lost 2 bases, with 12 bases spanning the gap. Material: synovial fluid, either unsorted or a sorted T cell fraction (not recorded which). The TCR comes from a male donor with ankylosing spondylitis. The chain links TRBV5-1 to TRBJ1-1, with D tentatively TRBD1 (5 bases). The CDR3 DNA follows: TGCGCCAGCAGCGACGCTCAGGGTAACACTGAAGCTTTCTTT. Translating gives CASSDAQGNTEAFF. Using reference TRBV5-1 and TRBJ1-1 for the parts outside the CDR3, the full variable domain is KAGVTQTPRYLIKTRGQQVTLSCSPISGHRSVSWYQQTPGQGLQFLFEYFSETQRNKGNFPGRFSGRQFSNSRSEMNVSTLELGDSALYLCASSDAQGNTEAFFGQGTRLTVV.